These 30 T cell receptor beta chains originate from one sample sequenced in a study of shared clonotypes between healthy human individuals. TCRdb's copy holds only in-frame clones and misses some; the assay was immunoSEQ multiplex PCR. The sample carries about 470,000 clones, around 75% recorded once. The material sequenced was PBMCs. The receptors derive from a woman between 35 and 50 years old in good health. Some clones in this sample may be carry-over from other donors' samples.

CDR3 nucleotide sequence: TGTGCCATCAGGATATCTGGGACTAGCGGGAGCCGGAGCTCCTACGAGCAGTACTTC. Translating it yields CAIRISGTSGSRSSYEQYF. The gene calls are TRBV10-3 and TRBJ2-7; 14 bases match TRBD2. Trimming took 6 bases from V and 0 from J; bases not matched to a gene: 13. CDR1 ENHRY and CDR2 SYGVKD come from the germline V gene. The CDR3 has 19 residues.

The chain is built from TRBV6-6 and TRBJ2-7, with 8 nucleotides matching TRBD1. The germline V gene encodes CDR1 MNHNY and CDR2 SVGAGI (reference sequence). This CDR3 is 14 amino acids long. J gave up 1 base and V 5 bases, and 4 bases lay outside the gene matches. The CDR3 DNA is TGTGCCAGCAGTACCAGGACAGGGTCCTACGAGCAGTACTTC. Protein product: CASSTRTGSYEQYF.

The V and J genes are TRBV7-9 and TRBJ2-3, with D unresolved. Germline CDR1 reads SEHNR; CDR2 reads FQNEAQ (reference sequence). V was trimmed by 1 base and J by 2 bases, leaving 7 bases between them. The CDR3 totals 14 residues. CDR3 sequence: CASSLGPNTDTQYF. The CDR3 coding sequence is TGTGCCAGCAGCTTAGGGCCTAACACAGATACGCAGTATTTT.

This clone was seen a single time. This CDR3 is CASSPRVQGNIQYF. The CDR3 DNA reads TGTGCCAGCAGCCCGCGGGTACAGGGTAACATTCAGTACTTC. The chain is built from TRBV6-5 and TRBJ2-4, with TRBD1 as a possible D gene (6 bases). CDR1 is MNHEY and CDR2 is SVGAGI in the germline V gene. V was trimmed by 6 bases and J by 7 bases, leaving 16 bases between them. The CDR3 spans 14 residues.

This chain joins TRBV7-2 and TRBJ2-7, with 7 bases fitting TRBD2. This CDR3 has 16 residues. Germline V gene data show CDR1 as SGHTA and CDR2 as FQGNSA. V trimming: 2 bases; J trimming: 1 base; junction bases outside the gene matches: 8. For the CDR3, the DNA is TGTGCCAGCAGCTTAACTAGCGATCCCTCGTCCTACGAGCAGTACTTC. Its translation: CASSLTSDPSSYEQYF.

J is TRBJ2-5 and V is TRBV4-2; 10 positions match TRBD2. V shed 3 bases and J 4 bases; nucleotides not matched to a gene: 5. The germline V gene encodes CDR1 LGHNA and CDR2 YNFKEQ. CDR3 length: 15 residues. In nucleotides, the CDR3 is TGTGCCAGCAGCCAGAACCTAGCGGGAGCAGAGACCCAGTACTTC. It yields the protein CASSQNLAGAETQYF.

This chain joins TRBV6-6 and TRBJ2-7; TRBD1 matches 7 bases. Germline CDR1 is MNHNY and CDR2 is SVGAGI (reference sequence). The CDR3 runs to 14 residues. Trimming at V came to 6 bases and at J to 4 bases, leaving 9 bases not matched to a gene. The CDR3 DNA reads as TGTGCCAGCAGCCTAGACAGGGCTGGGTACGAGCAGTACTTC. Translation: CASSLDRAGYEQYF.

The chain couples TRBV2 to TRBJ1-2, with D maybe TRBD1 (6 bases). The V end was cut by 10 bases, the J end by 5 bases, with 17 bases between. CDR1 and CDR2 from the germline V gene are SNHLY and FYNNEI. The CDR3 covers 13 residues. CDR3 DNA sequence: TGTGCCACCTCCTTAGGGGGGCGGTATGGCTACACCTTC. Protein product: CATSLGGRYGYTF.

The chain couples TRBV11-2 to TRBJ2-5; either TRBD1 or TRBD2 may supply D (5 bases each). V lost 5 bases, J lost 10 bases, and 17 bases lay in between. Germline CDR1 and CDR2: SGHAT and FQNNGV. The CDR3 has 13 amino acids. The CDR3 DNA follows: TGTGCCAGCAGCACCATCTGGGGCCGGGACCAGTACTTC. It encodes CASSTIWGRDQYF. The full variable domain, its missing parts supplied by reference TRBV11-2 and TRBJ2-5, is EAGVAQSPRYKIIEKRQSVAFWCNPISGHATLYWYQQILGQGPKLLIQFQNNGVVDDSQLPKDRFSAERLKGVDSTLKIQPAKLEDSAVYLCASSTIWGRDQYFGPGTRLLVL.

The rearrangement links TRBV29-1 to TRBJ2-7, with D possibly TRBD1 on 5 matching bases. V lost 7 bases to trimming and J lost 2 bases, with 12 bases between them. The CDR3 is 12 residues long. CDR1 is SQVTM, CDR2 ANQGSEA, per germline. CDR3 bases: TGCAGCGCTCAGGACAACCCCTACGAGCAGTACTTC. Protein sequence: CSAQDNPYEQYF.

This chain joins TRBV5-1 and TRBJ2-5; D is possibly TRBD1 (6 bases). CDR1 and CDR2 (germline): SGHRS, YFSETQ. The CDR3 loop spans 15 amino acids. V lost 1 base, J lost 4 bases, and 14 bases lay in between. The CDR3 sequence: CASSLKDGGGETQYF. The CDR3 nucleotides are TGCGCCAGCAGCTTGAAGGATGGGGGCGGAGAGACCCAGTACTTC.

Only a few counts were recorded for this clone. The chain carries TRBV30 and TRBJ1-1, with TRBD1 identical over 7 bases. CDR1 is GTSNPN, CDR2 SVGIG, per germline (reference sequence). This CDR3 has 13 residues. Losses at the gene ends were 4 bases for V and 4 bases for J; bases not matched to a gene: 6. The CDR3: CAWNRQGLTEAFF. The CDR3 nucleotides are TGTGCCTGGAACCGACAGGGTCTCACTGAAGCTTTCTTT.

This chain's CDR3 is CASSFSGAGNQPQHF. The CDR3 region has the DNA TGTGCCAGCAGTTTTTCAGGGGCGGGCAATCAGCCCCAGCATTTT. The rearrangement links TRBV28 to TRBJ1-5; D might be TRBD1 (6 bases). The germline gives CDR1 MDHEN, CDR2 SYDVKM. The CDR3 totals 15 residues. V lost 3 bases to trimming and J lost 2 bases, with 11 bases between them.

This clone has a count of ten or more. V usage is TRBV19 and J usage is TRBJ2-7; no firm D call. The CDR3 length is 14 residues. Germline values: CDR1 LNHDA, CDR2 SQIVND (reference sequence). V lost 3 bases to trimming and J lost 3 bases, with 12 bases between them. CDR3 nucleotide sequence: TGTGCCAGTAGTATGAGCCAGTCCCTCTACGAGCAGTACTTC. Protein sequence: CASSMSQSLYEQYF.

The chain couples TRBV30 to TRBJ1-6, with 10 bases fitting TRBD1. V shed 0 bases, J shed 3 bases, and the junction held 14 bases outside the gene matches. In germline, CDR1 is GTSNPN, CDR2 SVGIG (reference sequence). The CDR3 sequence is 20 residues long. The CDR3, as DNA: TGTGCCTGGAGTGTACCATGGACAGGGGGGAACCCCAACTATAATTCACCCCTCCACTTT. Translating it yields CAWSVPWTGGNPNYNSPLHF.

The V gene is TRBV15, the J gene TRBJ2-1, with 7 bases that match TRBD1. Germline V gives CDR1 LNHNV, CDR2 YYDKDF (reference sequence). With 3 bases clipped from V and 6 bases from J, the junction kept 8 bases outside the gene matches. The CDR3 extends over 15 amino acids. The CDR3 loop reads CATSSLLQGINEQFF. The CDR3 coding sequence is TGTGCCACCAGCAGCTTATTACAGGGGATCAATGAGCAGTTCTTC.

V gene TRBV27 combines with J gene TRBJ2-7; the D gene is possibly TRBD1 (5 bases). V lost 5 bases and J 3 bases, leaving 11 bases between the germline ends. Germline-derived CDR1 and CDR2 are MNHEY and SMNVEV (reference sequence). This CDR3 region has 13 residues. CDR3 sequence: CASSRMQGYEQYF. CDR3 bases: TGTGCCAGCAGTCGGATGCAGGGCTACGAGCAGTACTTC.

This clone came up once. V usage is TRBV7-9 and J usage is TRBJ1-4; D ambiguous. This CDR3 comprises 16 residues. V was pared by 4 bases and J by 4 bases, with 16 bases between. Per germline, CDR1 SEHNR and CDR2 FQNEAQ (reference sequence). The CDR3 DNA reads TGTGCCAGCAGCTATTTAGGATCCAGACTTAATGAAAAACTGTTTTTT. Translated, it gives CASSYLGSRLNEKLFF.

V and J are TRBV7-9 and TRBJ2-7, with D unresolved. The germline V gene has CDR1 SEHNR and CDR2 FQNEAQ (reference sequence). The CDR3 sequence is 13 residues long. V gave up 4 bases and J gave up 1 base, with 8 bases separating them. CDR3 sequence reads: CASSSSYSYEQYF. The CDR3 bases are TGTGCCAGCAGCTCGTCTTATTCCTACGAGCAGTACTTC. The whole variable domain, filled in from reference TRBV7-9 and TRBJ2-7, reads DTGVSQNPRHKITKRGQNVTFRCDPISEHNRLYWYRQTLGQGPEFLTYFQNEAQLEKSRLLSDRFSAERPKGSFSTLEIQRTEQGDSAMYLCASSSSYSYEQYFGPGTRLTVT.

The V gene is TRBV6-5, the J gene TRBJ2-7; 10 nucleotides align to TRBD1. Germline V gene data show CDR1 as MNHEY and CDR2 as SVGAGI. The CDR3 loop spans 14 amino acids. J lost 2 bases, V lost 5 bases, and 3 bases had no gene match. Here the CDR3 reads CASSGGQGTYEQYF. The CDR3 DNA is TGTGCCAGCAGTGGGGGACAGGGGACCTACGAGCAGTACTTC.

The chain recombines TRBV25-1 with TRBJ2-1, with TRBD2 matching over 7 bases. The CDR3 runs to 11 residues. Germline V CDR1 and CDR2: MGHDK, SYGVNS. The ends lost 6 bases at V and 10 bases at J; junction bases unmatched: 3. CDR3 sequence: CASRRGDEQFF. CDR3 in DNA: TGTGCCAGCAGACGGGGGGACGAGCAGTTCTTC.

V and J are TRBV9 and TRBJ2-2; the D is unclear. Trimming shortened V by 0 bases and J by 0 bases, and 15 bases separated the two germline ends. CDR3 size: 18 residues. Germline CDR1 is SGDLS and CDR2 is YYNGEE. This CDR3 reads CASSVGRPPAPNTGELFF. In DNA, the CDR3 is TGTGCCAGCAGCGTAGGCCGCCCCCCGGCCCCGAACACCGGGGAGCTGTTTTTT.

The chain combines TRBV10-3 with TRBJ2-1, with TRBD2 matching over 8 bases. Germline V lookup: CDR1 ENHRY, CDR2 SYGVKD. This CDR3 has 14 residues. V lost 8 bases to trimming and J lost 8 bases; unmatched junction nucleotides: 11. The CDR3: CAIRGARGADEQFF. In nucleotides, the CDR3 is TGTGCCATCCGAGGGGCGCGGGGGGCCGATGAGCAGTTCTTC.

Notes on this clone: One junction end does not reproduce the germline sequence, and a read error may be involved. The chain recombines TRBV28 with TRBJ2-7; D perhaps matches TRBD2 (6 bases). This CDR3 contains 12 residues. Germline CDR1 and CDR2: MDHEN and SYDVKM. The CDR3 reads CAGSLAVYEQYF. CDR3 sequence (DNA): TGTGCCGGCAGTTTAGCGGTCTACGAGCAGTACTTC.

Note on this clone: Other nucleotide sequences from this sample produce the same CDR3. This chain uses TRBV19 with TRBJ2-1, with TRBD2 matching 8 bases. The CDR3 is 13 residues long. V gave up 3 bases and J gave up 7 bases; unmatched junction bases: 2. Germline CDR1 and CDR2: LNHDA and SQIVND (reference sequence). The CDR3 loop reads CASSIGGANEQFF. The CDR3 nucleotides read TGTGCCAGTAGTATCGGGGGGGCGAATGAGCAGTTCTTC.

The V call is TRBV27, the J call TRBJ2-3, with D tentatively TRBD2 (6 bases). V lost 3 bases, J lost 2 bases, and 12 bases lay in between. Germline V gene lookup returns CDR1 MNHEY and CDR2 SMNVEV (reference sequence). There are 15 residues in the CDR3. The CDR3 spells CASSFGRGYTDTQYF. CDR3 sequence (DNA): TGTGCCAGCAGTTTTGGGCGGGGATACACAGATACGCAGTATTTT.

The CDR3 DNA reads as TGTGCCAGTGAGCGGGTTGGACACAATGAGCAGTTCTTC. It yields the protein CASERVGHNEQFF. The V gene is TRBV7-2, the J gene TRBJ2-1, with a possible D match to TRBD2 (6 bases). This CDR3 is 13 amino acids long. Trimming took off 9 bases at V and 5 bases at J, with 14 bases between the two ends. Germline V CDR1 and CDR2: SGHTA, FQGNSA.

The chain combines TRBV7-2 with TRBJ2-5, with D tentatively TRBD2 (5 bases). The germline V gene encodes CDR1 SGHTA and CDR2 FQGNSA. V was shortened by 5 bases and J by 5 bases, with 27 bases between the two germline ends. The CDR3 loop spans 18 amino acids. This CDR3 reads CASSREGWAGPLGETQYF. CDR3 bases: TGTGCCAGCAGCCGAGAAGGGTGGGCGGGCCCCCTGGGGGAGACCCAGTACTTC.

CDR3 in amino acids: CASSPTWTGDSGELFF. The CDR3 region has the DNA TGTGCCAGCAGCCCGACTTGGACAGGGGACAGCGGGGAGCTGTTTTTT. J is TRBJ2-2 and V is TRBV7-3; TRBD1 agrees at 9 bases. Germline V lookup: CDR1 SGHTA, CDR2 FQGTGA. V lost 5 bases, J lost 7 bases, and 11 bases stayed unmatched. The CDR3 has 16 residues.

V and J are TRBV30 and TRBJ2-4; 8 nucleotides line up with TRBD1. Germline CDR1 reads GTSNPN; CDR2 reads SVGIG (reference sequence). V trimming: 7 bases; J trimming: 7 bases; junction bases outside the gene matches: 15. The CDR3 runs 15 residues. This chain's CDR3 is CASGTGLRPPNIQYF. CDR3 bases: TGTGCCTCCGGGACAGGATTAAGGCCTCCGAACATTCAGTACTTC.